The sample holds many counts of the clone carrying this TCR beta chain. This record comes from a study of T cells in Graves' hyperthyroidism and ophthalmopathy. The germline CDR1 and CDR2 sequences are DFQATT and SNEGSKA (reference sequence). The CDR3 is 14 amino acids. Deletions cut 6 bases from V and 2 bases from J, with 16 bases between. RNA transcripts gave rise to amplified TCR beta CDR3 regions. RT-PCR in the first round (using the HTBI primer set) targeted the TCR CDR3. TCRdb recomputed calls from the multiplex PCR reads with MiXCR, one row per CDR3 protein. The sample lists about 420,000 distinct CDR3 sequences, about 13% occurring once.

The clonotype comes from a woman in her late teens or twenties with Graves' hyperthyroidism. The chain recombines TRBV20-1 with TRBJ1-1, with a weak D call TRBD1 (6 bases). Sample: blood. The CDR3 coding sequence is TGCAGTGCGAGGGGGGGGCAGACCAACACTGAAGCTTTCTTT. It yields the protein CSARGGQTNTEAFF.